The 17 T cell receptor beta chains below come from one sample, sequenced in a study of memory CD4+ T cells and cytomegalovirus serostatus. The table came from immunoSEQ multiplex PCR; TCRdb's copy has only in-frame clones and leaves some out. The table lists under 75,000 clones, around 80% of them singletons. Single viable CD3+CD4+CD8-CD45RO+ cells were sorted as the memory CD4+ T cells. Sequencing input: memory CD4+ T cells from blood. All receptors come from an adult in good health and CMV-seronegative. Some clones in this sample may be carry-over from other donors' samples.

The chain joins TRBV4-1 to TRBJ2-4, with no clear D. CDR3 length: 15 residues. Trimming shortened V by 1 base and J by 0 bases, and 7 bases separated the two germline ends. In germline, CDR1 is MGHRA, CDR2 YSYEKL. This CDR3 reads CASSQAFLAKNIQYF. CDR3 sequence (DNA): TGCGCCAGCAGCCAAGCGTTCCTAGCCAAAAACATTCAGTACTTC.

This clone was counted once. V gene TRBV6-6 combines with J gene TRBJ1-1; D perhaps matches TRBD1 (5 bases). The CDR3 totals 14 residues. The germline V gene has CDR1 MNHNY and CDR2 SVGAGI (reference sequence). V lost 2 bases, J lost 6 bases, and 13 bases lay in between. The chain's CDR3 is CASSYGSGLAEAFF. The CDR3 DNA reads TGTGCCAGCAGTTACGGCTCGGGACTCGCTGAAGCTTTCTTT.

The chain carries TRBV18 and TRBJ2-7, with 8 bases lining up with TRBD2. Germline V gene data show CDR1 as KGHSH and CDR2 as LQKENI. Trimming at V came to 6 bases and at J to 2 bases, leaving 9 bases not matched to a gene. The CDR3 totals 15 residues. CDR3 sequence: CASSPGAGEAYEQYF. Here the CDR3 DNA reads TGTGCCAGCTCGCCAGGAGCGGGAGAAGCCTACGAGCAGTACTTC.

This chain uses TRBV14 with TRBJ1-4, with D tentatively TRBD1 (5 bases). The CDR3 is 16 residues long. The V end was cut by 0 bases, the J end by 7 bases, with 15 bases between. Germline-derived CDR1 and CDR2 are SGHDN and FVKESK. CDR3 residues: CASSQELGGLGEKLFF. The CDR3 DNA reads as TGTGCCAGCAGCCAAGAACTCGGGGGGTTGGGTGAAAAACTGTTTTTT.

The chain joins TRBV7-2 to TRBJ2-2; no clear D. The CDR3 extends over 12 amino acids. Germline assignment: CDR1 SGHTA and CDR2 FQGNSA. V was cut by 2 bases and J by 8 bases, with 6 bases left in between. CDR3 nucleotides: TGTGCCAGCAGCTTATCTCTGGGGGAGCTGTTTTTT. The encoded protein is CASSLSLGELFF.

This chain connects TRBV7-9 to TRBJ2-2, with 7 bases lining up with TRBD2. The CDR3 has 15 amino acids. The V and J ends lost 5 bases and 2 bases, in that order; junction bases with no gene match: 5. CDR1 is SEHNR, CDR2 FQNEAQ, per germline (reference sequence). The CDR3 bases are TGTGCCAGCAGCGCCGGACTAGGTAACACCGGGGAGCTGTTTTTT. Residues: CASSAGLGNTGELFF.

The rearrangement joins TRBV14 to TRBJ1-2, with D possibly being TRBD1 (5 bases). The V end lost 1 base, the J end lost 8 bases, and 11 bases lay between the germline ends. The germline gives CDR1 SGHDN, CDR2 FVKESK. The CDR3 consists of 13 residues. The CDR3 protein is CASSQVQGDGYTF. As DNA, the CDR3 is TGTGCCAGCAGCCAAGTGCAGGGAGACGGCTACACCTTC.

V is TRBV1 and J is TRBJ2-7; the table's D gene call, TRBD2, was not cross checked with the DNA. TRBV1 is a listed pseudogene. This CDR3 has 16 amino acids. The CDR3 region is CTSSQVGLAVRYEQYF. The CDR3 nucleotides are TGCACCAGCAGCCAAGTAGGGCTAGCGGTTCGCTACGAGCAGTACTTC.

Only one count was recorded for this clone. The CDR3 protein is CAGTGVSTF. The CDR3 DNA is TGTGCCGGGACAGGGGTTAGCACCTTC. The chain employs TRBV21-1 and TRBJ1-2; the DNA was not compared with TRBD1, the D call given in the table. TRBV21-1 is a pseudogene. The CDR3 has 9 residues.

The chain is built from TRBV7-8 and TRBJ1-3; no definite D call. The V gene lost 5 bases and the J gene lost 1 base, with 12 bases spanning the gap. CDR3 length: 15 amino acids. Germline CDR1 and CDR2: SGHVS and FQNEAQ. CDR3 amino acids: CASSDRRGSGNTIYF. CDR3 DNA sequence: TGTGCCAGCAGCGACCGAAGAGGGTCTGGAAACACCATATATTTT.

This clone turned up a few times. The chain is built from TRBV7-2 and TRBJ2-4; D might be TRBD1 (6 bases). The ends were cut back, 5 bases at V and 0 bases at J, with 20 bases in the middle. In germline, CDR1 is SGHTA, CDR2 FQGNSA. The CDR3 runs to 18 residues. The CDR3 nucleotides are TGTGCCAGCAGCCTCATCCCTCCAGGGGCGTCAGCCAAAAACATTCAGTACTTC. Protein sequence: CASSLIPPGASAKNIQYF.

This clone was detected once. DNA of the CDR3: TGCGCCAGCAGCTTGGCCCAAGGGGAGGCTTTCTTT. Translation gives CASSLAQGEAFF. This chain links TRBV5-1 with TRBJ1-1, with D perhaps TRBD1 (5 bases). The ends were cut back, 0 bases at V and 11 bases at J, with 11 bases in the middle. The CDR3 length is 12 residues. Germline V lookup: CDR1 SGHRS, CDR2 YFSETQ.

The rearrangement links TRBV7-9 to TRBJ1-4; D ambiguous. V lost 6 bases and J 5 bases, leaving 10 bases between the germline ends. CDR3 size: 13 residues. Germline V CDR1 and CDR2: SEHNR, FQNEAQ (reference sequence). The CDR3 DNA sequence: TGTGCCAGCAGGACTGTATTGAATGAAAAACTGTTTTTT. This translates into CASRTVLNEKLFF.

The V call is TRBV5-1, the J call TRBJ2-3, with 12 bases that match TRBD2. The CDR3 is 16 amino acids. Looked up from germline, CDR1 is SGHRS and CDR2 is YFSETQ. The V gene end was trimmed by 3 bases and the J gene end by 2 bases; junction bases not matched to a gene: 4. In DNA form, the CDR3 reads TGCGCCAGCAGCTCAGGACTAGCGGGGTACACAGATACGCAGTATTTT. Translation: CASSSGLAGYTDTQYF.

The chain employs TRBV5-1 and TRBJ1-6, with D possibly TRBD1 on 6 matching bases. V was pared by 3 bases and J by 10 bases, with 17 bases between. CDR1 and CDR2 from the germline V gene are SGHRS and YFSETQ. The CDR3 runs 15 residues. Here the CDR3 DNA reads TGCGCCAGCAGCTGGGAGGACAGTAACGTCTCACCCCTCCACTTT. It encodes CASSWEDSNVSPLHF.

The gene calls are TRBV21-1 and TRBJ1-6. TRBV21-1 is labeled a pseudogene. The length of the CDR3 is 16 residues. CDR3 nucleotides: TGTGCCAGCAGCAAAGGTGACTGGGGGAAGGATTCACCCCTCCACTTT. Encoded protein: CASSKGDWGKDSPLHF.

The genes are TRBV5-6 and TRBJ1-3; D remains ambiguous. Looked up from germline, CDR1 is SGHDT and CDR2 is YYEEEE. V gave up 4 bases and J gave up 4 bases, with 15 bases separating them. The CDR3 contains 15 residues. This CDR3 is CASSQISGNGNTIYF. CDR3 nucleotides: TGTGCCAGCAGCCAGATATCGGGGAACGGAAACACCATATATTTT.